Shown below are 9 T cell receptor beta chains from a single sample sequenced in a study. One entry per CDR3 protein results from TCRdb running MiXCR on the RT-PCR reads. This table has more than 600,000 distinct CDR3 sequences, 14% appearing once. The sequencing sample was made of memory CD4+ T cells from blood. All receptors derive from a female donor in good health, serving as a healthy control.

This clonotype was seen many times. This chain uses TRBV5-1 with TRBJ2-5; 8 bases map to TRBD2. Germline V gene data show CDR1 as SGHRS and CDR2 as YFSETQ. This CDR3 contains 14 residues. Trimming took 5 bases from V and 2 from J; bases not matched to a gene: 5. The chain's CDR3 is CASSLTSAQETQYF. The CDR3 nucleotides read TGCGCCAGCAGTCTGACTAGCGCTCAAGAGACCCAGTACTTC.

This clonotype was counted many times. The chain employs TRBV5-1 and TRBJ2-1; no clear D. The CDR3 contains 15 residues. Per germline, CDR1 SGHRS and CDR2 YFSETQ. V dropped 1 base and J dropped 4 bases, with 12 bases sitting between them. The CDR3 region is CASSLHGERYNEQFF. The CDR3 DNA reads TGCGCCAGCAGCTTGCATGGAGAAAGGTACAATGAGCAGTTCTTC.

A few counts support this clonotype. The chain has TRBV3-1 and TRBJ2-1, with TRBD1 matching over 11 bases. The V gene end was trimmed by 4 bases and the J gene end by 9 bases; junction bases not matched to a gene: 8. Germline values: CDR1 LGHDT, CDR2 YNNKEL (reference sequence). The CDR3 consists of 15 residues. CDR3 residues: CASSLGQGAHVEQFF. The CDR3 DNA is TGTGCCAGCAGCCTAGGACAGGGGGCGCATGTTGAGCAGTTCTTC.

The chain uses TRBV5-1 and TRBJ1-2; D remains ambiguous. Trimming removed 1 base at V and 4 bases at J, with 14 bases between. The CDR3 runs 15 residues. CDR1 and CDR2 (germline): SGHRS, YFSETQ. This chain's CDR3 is CASSLIEEVGYGYTF. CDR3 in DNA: TGCGCCAGCAGCTTGATCGAGGAGGTGGGCTATGGCTACACCTTC.

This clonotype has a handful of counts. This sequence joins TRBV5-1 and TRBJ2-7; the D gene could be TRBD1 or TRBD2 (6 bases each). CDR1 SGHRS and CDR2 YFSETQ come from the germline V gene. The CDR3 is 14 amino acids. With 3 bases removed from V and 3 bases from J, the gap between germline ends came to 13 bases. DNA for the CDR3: TGCGCCAGCAGCTACGGGGGCGGCAACTACGAGCAGTACTTC. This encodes CASSYGGGNYEQYF.

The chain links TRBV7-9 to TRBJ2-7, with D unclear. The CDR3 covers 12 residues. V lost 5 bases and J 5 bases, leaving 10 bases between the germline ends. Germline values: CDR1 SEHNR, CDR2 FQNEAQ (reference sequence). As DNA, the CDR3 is TGTGCCAGCAGCCGGGCCACCCACGAGCAGTACTTC. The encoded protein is CASSRATHEQYF. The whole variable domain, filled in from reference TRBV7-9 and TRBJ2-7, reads DTGVSQNPRHKITKRGQNVTFRCDPISEHNRLYWYRQTLGQGPEFLTYFQNEAQLEKSRLLSDRFSAERPKGSFSTLEIQRTEQGDSAMYLCASSRATHEQYFGPGTRLTVT.

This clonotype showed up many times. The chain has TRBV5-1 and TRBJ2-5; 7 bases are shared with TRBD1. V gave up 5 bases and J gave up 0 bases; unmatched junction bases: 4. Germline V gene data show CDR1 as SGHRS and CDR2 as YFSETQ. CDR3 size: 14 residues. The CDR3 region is CASSFGTDQETQYF. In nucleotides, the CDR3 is TGCGCCAGCAGTTTTGGGACAGACCAAGAGACCCAGTACTTC.

CDR3 in DNA: TGTGCCAGCAGCGTAGGGCCCGTCTCCTACAATGAGCAGTTCTTC. As protein: CASSVGPVSYNEQFF. The chain is built from TRBV9 and TRBJ2-1; no clear D. V gave up 0 bases and J gave up 0 bases, with 7 bases separating them. The CDR3 runs 15 residues. CDR1 is SGDLS, CDR2 YYNGEE, per germline.

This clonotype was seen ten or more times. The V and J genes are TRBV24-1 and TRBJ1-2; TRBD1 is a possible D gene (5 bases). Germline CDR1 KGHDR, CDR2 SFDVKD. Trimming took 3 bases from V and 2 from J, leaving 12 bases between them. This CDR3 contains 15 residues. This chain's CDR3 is CATSDPGRLNYGYTF. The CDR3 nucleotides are TGTGCCACCAGTGATCCGGGACGGCTAAACTATGGCTACACCTTC.